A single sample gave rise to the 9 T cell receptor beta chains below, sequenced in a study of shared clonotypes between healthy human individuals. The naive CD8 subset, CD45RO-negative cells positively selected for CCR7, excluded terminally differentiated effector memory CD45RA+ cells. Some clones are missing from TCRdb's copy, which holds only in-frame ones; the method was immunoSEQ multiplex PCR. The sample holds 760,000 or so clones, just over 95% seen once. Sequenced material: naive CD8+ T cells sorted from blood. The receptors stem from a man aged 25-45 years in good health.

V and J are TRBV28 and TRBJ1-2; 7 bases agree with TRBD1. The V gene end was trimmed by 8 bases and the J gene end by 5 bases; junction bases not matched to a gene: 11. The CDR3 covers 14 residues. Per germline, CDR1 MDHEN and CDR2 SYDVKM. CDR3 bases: TGTGCCAGCCAACGACAGGGACCCCGGTATGGCTACACCTTC. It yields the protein CASQRQGPRYGYTF.

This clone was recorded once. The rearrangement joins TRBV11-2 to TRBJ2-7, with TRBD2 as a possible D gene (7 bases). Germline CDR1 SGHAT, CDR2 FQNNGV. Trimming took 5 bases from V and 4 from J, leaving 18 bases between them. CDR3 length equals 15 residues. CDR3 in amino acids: CASSRSPGGLYEQYF. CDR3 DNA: TGTGCCAGCAGCCGAAGCCCCGGGGGGCTGTACGAGCAGTACTTC.

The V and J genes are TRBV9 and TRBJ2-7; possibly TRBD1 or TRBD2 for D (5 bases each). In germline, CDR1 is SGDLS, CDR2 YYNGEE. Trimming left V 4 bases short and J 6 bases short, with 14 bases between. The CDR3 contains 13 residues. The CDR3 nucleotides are TGTGCCAGCAGCCCAGTCGAGGGGATCGAGCAGTACTTC. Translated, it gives CASSPVEGIEQYF.

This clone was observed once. This chain's CDR3 is CASRAGTETNGYTF. CDR3 nucleotides: TGTGCCAGCAGGGCCGGGACAGAAACTAACGGCTACACCTTC. V and J are TRBV2 and TRBJ1-2, with TRBD1 matching over 7 bases. V was clipped by 6 bases and J by 8 bases; unmatched bases: 12. The CDR3 spans 14 residues. CDR1 SNHLY and CDR2 FYNNEI come from the germline V gene.

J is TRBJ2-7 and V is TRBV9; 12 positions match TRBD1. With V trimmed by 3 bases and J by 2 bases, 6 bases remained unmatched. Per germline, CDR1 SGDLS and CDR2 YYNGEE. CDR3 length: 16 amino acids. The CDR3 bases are TGTGCCAGCAGCGACCGGGACAGGGGGCCGGCCTACGAGCAGTACTTC. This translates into CASSDRDRGPAYEQYF. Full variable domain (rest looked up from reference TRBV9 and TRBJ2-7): DSGVTQTPKHLITATGQRVTLRCSPRSGDLSVYWYQQSLDQGLQFLIQYYNGEERAKGNILERFSAQQFPDLHSELNLSSLELGDSALYFCASSDRDRGPAYEQYFGPGTRLTVT.

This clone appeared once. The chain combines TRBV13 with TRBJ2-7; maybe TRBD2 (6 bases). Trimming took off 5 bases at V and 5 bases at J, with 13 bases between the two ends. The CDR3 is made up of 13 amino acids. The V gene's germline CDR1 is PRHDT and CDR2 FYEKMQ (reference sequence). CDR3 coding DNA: TGTGCCAGCAGCCCGGACTCTAGCGACGAGCAGTACTTC. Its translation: CASSPDSSDEQYF.

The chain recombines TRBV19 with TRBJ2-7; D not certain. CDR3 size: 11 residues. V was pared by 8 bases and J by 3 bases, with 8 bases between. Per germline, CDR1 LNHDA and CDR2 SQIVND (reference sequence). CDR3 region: CASAIFYEQYF. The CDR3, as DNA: TGTGCCAGTGCAATCTTCTACGAGCAGTACTTC.

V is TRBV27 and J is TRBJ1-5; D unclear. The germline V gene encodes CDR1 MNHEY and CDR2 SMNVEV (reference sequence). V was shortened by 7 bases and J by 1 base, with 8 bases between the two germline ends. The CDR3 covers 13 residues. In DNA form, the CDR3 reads TGTGCCAGCATGGGCATCAGCAATCAGCCCCAGCATTTT. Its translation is CASMGISNQPQHF.

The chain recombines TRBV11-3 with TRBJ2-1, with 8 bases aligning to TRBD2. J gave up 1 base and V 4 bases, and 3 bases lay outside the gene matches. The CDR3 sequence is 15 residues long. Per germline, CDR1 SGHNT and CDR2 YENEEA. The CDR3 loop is CASSSGLGSYNEQFF. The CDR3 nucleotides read TGTGCCAGCAGCTCGGGACTAGGATCCTACAATGAGCAGTTCTTC.